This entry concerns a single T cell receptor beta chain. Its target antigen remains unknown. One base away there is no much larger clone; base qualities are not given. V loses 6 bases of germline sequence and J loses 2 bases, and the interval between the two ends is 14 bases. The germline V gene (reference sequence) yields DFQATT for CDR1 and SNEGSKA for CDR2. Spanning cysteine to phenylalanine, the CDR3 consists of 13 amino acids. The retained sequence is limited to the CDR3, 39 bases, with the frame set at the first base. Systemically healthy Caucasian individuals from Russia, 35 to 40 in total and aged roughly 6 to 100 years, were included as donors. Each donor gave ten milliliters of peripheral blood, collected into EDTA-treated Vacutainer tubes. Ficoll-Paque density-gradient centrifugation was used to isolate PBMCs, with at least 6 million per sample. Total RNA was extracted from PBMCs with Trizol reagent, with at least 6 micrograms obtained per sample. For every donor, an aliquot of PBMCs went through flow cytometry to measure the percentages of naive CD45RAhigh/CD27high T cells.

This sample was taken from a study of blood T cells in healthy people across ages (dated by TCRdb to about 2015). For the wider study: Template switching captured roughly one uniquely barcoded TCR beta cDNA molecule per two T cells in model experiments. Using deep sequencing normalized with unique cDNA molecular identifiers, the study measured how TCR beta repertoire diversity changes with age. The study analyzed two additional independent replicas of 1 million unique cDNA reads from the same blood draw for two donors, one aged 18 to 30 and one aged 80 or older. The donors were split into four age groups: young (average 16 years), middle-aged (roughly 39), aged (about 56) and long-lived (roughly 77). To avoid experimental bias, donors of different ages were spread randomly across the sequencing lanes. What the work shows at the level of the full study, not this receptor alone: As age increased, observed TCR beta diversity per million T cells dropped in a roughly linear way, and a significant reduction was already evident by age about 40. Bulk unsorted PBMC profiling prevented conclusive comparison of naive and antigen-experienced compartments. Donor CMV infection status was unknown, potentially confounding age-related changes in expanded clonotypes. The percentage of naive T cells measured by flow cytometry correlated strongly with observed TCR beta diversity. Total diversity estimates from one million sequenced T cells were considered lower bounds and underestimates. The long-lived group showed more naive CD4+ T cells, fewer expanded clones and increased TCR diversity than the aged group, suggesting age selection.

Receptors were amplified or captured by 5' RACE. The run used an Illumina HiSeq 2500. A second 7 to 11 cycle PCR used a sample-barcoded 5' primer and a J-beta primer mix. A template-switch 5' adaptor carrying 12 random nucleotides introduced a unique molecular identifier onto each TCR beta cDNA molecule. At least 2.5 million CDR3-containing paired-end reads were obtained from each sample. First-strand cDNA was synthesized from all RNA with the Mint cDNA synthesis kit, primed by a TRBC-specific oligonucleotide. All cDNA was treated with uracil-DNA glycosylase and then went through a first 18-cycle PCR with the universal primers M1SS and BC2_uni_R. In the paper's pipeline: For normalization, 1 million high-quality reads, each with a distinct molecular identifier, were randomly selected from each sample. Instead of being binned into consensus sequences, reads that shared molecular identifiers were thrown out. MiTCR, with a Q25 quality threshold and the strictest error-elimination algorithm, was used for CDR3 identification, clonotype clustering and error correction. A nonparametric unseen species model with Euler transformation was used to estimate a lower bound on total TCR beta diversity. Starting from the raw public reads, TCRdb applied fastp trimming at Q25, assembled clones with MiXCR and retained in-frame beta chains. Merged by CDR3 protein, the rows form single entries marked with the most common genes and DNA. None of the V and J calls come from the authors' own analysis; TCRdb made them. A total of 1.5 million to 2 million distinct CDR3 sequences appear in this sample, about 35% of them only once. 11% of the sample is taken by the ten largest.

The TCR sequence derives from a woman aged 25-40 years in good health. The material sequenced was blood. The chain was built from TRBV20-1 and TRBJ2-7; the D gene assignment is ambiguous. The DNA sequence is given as TGCAGTGCCGGTGGGTCGAGCGCCTACGAGCAGTACTTC. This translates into CSAGGSSAYEQYF.